What follows are 13 T cell receptor beta chains derived from one specimen sequenced in a study of T cell clonality in common variable immunodeficiency. Clones were sequenced by immunoSEQ multiplex PCR, and TCRdb holds only the in-frame ones, with some missing. The profile covers about 28,000 clones, none occurring a single time. Sequencing used peripheral blood mononuclear cells. The receptors shown here come from a person between 18 and 75 years old in good health.

This clone was seen a handful of times. Partial CDR3 DNA: TGTGCCAGCAGCCTACTCGGAGGCCTAACCGACTACTCTGGAAACACC. This codes for CASSLLGGLTDYSGNT. The entire CDR3 is CASSLLGGLTDYSGNTIYF. The V and J genes are TRBV6-7 and TRBJ1-3; D uncertain. Read sequence stops 3 residues before the CDR3 end, and the germline J gene provides the missing end. TRBV6-7 is an ORF for which the function is uncertain. This CDR3 contains 19 residues. V lost 6 bases to trimming and J lost 0 bases, with 24 bases between them.

This clone was observed at least ten times. The CDR3 here is CASSTPRPQGTYEQYF. CDR3 DNA, as far as it was read: TGTGCCAGTAGTACCCCCCGTCCACAGGGAACCTACGAG. The rearrangement uses TRBV19 and TRBJ2-7, with a tentative D call TRBD1 (6 bases). The observed sequence ends 3 residues before the CDR3 terminus, with the missing tail filled in from the germline J gene. Germline V gene data show CDR1 as LNHDA and CDR2 as SQIVND (reference sequence). The CDR3 totals 16 residues. V dropped 4 bases and J dropped 2 bases, with 18 bases sitting between them. Together with reference TRBV19 and TRBJ2-7, the CDR3 gives the full variable domain: DGGITQSPKYLFRKEGQNVTLSCEQNLNHDAMYWYRQDPGQGLRLIYYSQIVNDFQKGDIAEGYSVSREKKESFPLTVTSAQKNPTAFYLCASSTPRPQGTYEQYFGPGTRLTVT.

A note on this clone: The read ends 3 residues shy of where the CDR3 ends; the end is completed using the germline J gene. The rearrangement uses TRBV18 and TRBJ1-5, with 8 nucleotides matching TRBD1. The CDR3 length is 16 residues. CDR1 is KGHSH, CDR2 LQKENI, per germline. Trimming removed 0 bases from V and 4 bases from J; junction bases left unmatched: 5. The CDR3 loop is CASSPPGTGGNQPQHF. Partial CDR3 DNA: TGTGCCAGCTCACCACCGGGAACAGGGGGAAATCAGCCC.

This clone occurred many times. Read data end 3 residues before the CDR3 end; the end is taken from the germline J gene. The chain has TRBV5-1 and TRBJ1-3, with TRBD1 identical over 7 bases. V gave up 4 bases and J gave up 2 bases; unmatched junction bases: 6. The CDR3 totals 15 residues. CDR1 is SGHRS, CDR2 YFSETQ, per germline. The covered CDR3 bases are TGCGCCAGCAGCCCGGGACAGCAAGCTGGAAACACC. It yields the protein CASSPGQQAGNT. The whole CDR3 region reads CASSPGQQAGNTIYF.

This clone has at least ten counts. The read finishes 3 residues shy of the CDR3 end, and the germline J gene is used to complete it. This chain uses TRBV5-1 with TRBJ2-7; TRBD1 agrees at 9 bases. This CDR3 is 14 amino acids long. J gave up 2 bases and V 4 bases, and 4 bases lay outside the gene matches. Germline V gene data show CDR1 as SGHRS and CDR2 as YFSETQ. CDR3 in amino acids: CASSHGTGPYEQYF. CDR3 DNA, as far as it was read: TGCGCCAGCAGCCACGGGACAGGGCCCTACGAG. The variable domain in full, with the rest retrieved from reference TRBV5-1 and TRBJ2-7, is KAGVTQTPRYLIKTRGQQVTLSCSPISGHRSVSWYQQTPGQGLQFLFEYFSETQRNKGNFPGRFSGRQFSNSRSEMNVSTLELGDSALYLCASSHGTGPYEQYFGPGTRLTVT.

This clone was recorded many times. The observed sequence ends 3 residues before the CDR3 terminus, with the missing tail filled in from the germline J gene. The V call is TRBV7-3, the J call TRBJ1-2; 9 nucleotides agree with TRBD1. Germline CDR1 is SGHTA and CDR2 is FQGTGA. V lost 5 bases, J lost 6 bases, and 4 bases stayed unmatched. The CDR3 contains 13 residues. CDR3 sequence: CASSRDRVDGYTF. CDR3 bases read: TGTGCCAGCAGCAGGGACAGGGTGGATGGC.

CDR3 residues: CASGKRQGGYNEQFF. CDR3 bases read: TGTGCCAGCGGCAAAAGACAGGGTGGGTACAATGAG. The rearrangement joins TRBV11-2 to TRBJ2-1, with 7 bases fitting TRBD1. The CDR3 end is not reached by the read, which stops 3 residues before it; the germline J gene fills it in. CDR3 length: 15 amino acids. Germline V gene lookup returns CDR1 SGHAT and CDR2 FQNNGV. Trimming took 8 bases from V and 4 from J; bases not matched to a gene: 11.

This clone was detected ten times or more. The read stops 3 residues short of the end of the CDR3; the missing end is completed from the germline J gene. The chain uses TRBV5-1 and TRBJ1-5; D uncertain. CDR1 and CDR2 from the germline V gene are SGHRS and YFSETQ. V was shortened by 0 bases and J by 4 bases, with 8 bases between the two germline ends. The CDR3 spans 14 residues. The covered CDR3 bases are TGCGCCAGCAGCTTGGAGGGCATAAATCAGCCC. Its protein is CASSLEGINQP. In full, the CDR3 reads CASSLEGINQPQHF. Using reference TRBV5-1 and TRBJ1-5 for the parts outside the CDR3, the full variable domain is KAGVTQTPRYLIKTRGQQVTLSCSPISGHRSVSWYQQTPGQGLQFLFEYFSETQRNKGNFPGRFSGRQFSNSRSEMNVSTLELGDSALYLCASSLEGINQPQHFGDGTRLSIL.

In its sample, this clone was seen a few times. Read sequence stops 3 residues before the CDR3 end, and the germline J gene provides the missing end. This rearrangement joins TRBV7-3 to TRBJ1-2, with D maybe TRBD1 (6 bases). Trimming took off 3 bases at V and 4 bases at J, with 9 bases between the two ends. Germline lookup yields CDR1 SGHTA and CDR2 FQGTGA. This CDR3 spans 13 amino acids. The CDR3 loop is CASSFVGGYGYTF. The CDR3 DNA, read in part, is TGTGCCAGCAGCTTCGTAGGGGGCTATGGC.

Worth noting for this clone: The CDR3 goes on 3 residues after the read ends, and that part is filled in from the germline J gene. The chain is built from TRBV19 and TRBJ2-2; D perhaps matches TRBD1 (5 bases). From germline, CDR1 is LNHDA and CDR2 SQIVND (reference sequence). The V end lost 3 bases, the J end lost 0 bases, and 11 bases lay between the germline ends. This CDR3 has 16 residues. The CDR3 sequence: CASSMVRQTNTGELFF. Incomplete CDR3 DNA: TGTGCCAGTAGTATGGTCCGACAGACGAACACCGGGGAG.

In its sample, this clone was seen many times. The read halts 3 residues ahead of the CDR3 end, with the missing end drawn from the germline J gene. The chain is built from TRBV5-1 and TRBJ2-3; D unresolved. Germline CDR1 reads SGHRS; CDR2 reads YFSETQ. This CDR3 is built from 13 residues. V gave up 0 bases and J gave up 5 bases, with 7 bases separating them. The CDR3 is CASSLVALDTQYF. The part of the CDR3 DNA that was read is TGCGCCAGCAGCTTGGTCGCGTTAGATACG.

This clone was picked up a small number of times. The CDR3 end is not reached by the read, which stops 3 residues before it; the germline J gene fills it in. V gene TRBV11-3 combines with J gene TRBJ1-1; a weak D match, TRBD1 (5 bases). Trimming left V 4 bases short and J 3 bases short, with 6 bases between. The CDR3 sequence is 12 residues long. Germline CDR1 reads SGHNT; CDR2 reads YENEEA. The CDR3 protein is CASSWGDTEAFF. Partial CDR3 DNA: TGTGCCAGCAGCTGGGGGGACACTGAA.

A word on this clone: The read gets to within 3 residues of the CDR3 end, and the germline J gene fills in the rest. The rearrangement uses TRBV6-1 and TRBJ2-2, with 9 positions matching TRBD1. This CDR3 is built from 16 residues. Germline-derived CDR1 and CDR2 are MNHNS and SASEGT. CDR3 protein: CASSETHGTGSSPLFF. The part of the CDR3 DNA that was read is TGTGCCAGCAGTGAAACACACGGGACAGGGAGTTCACCG.